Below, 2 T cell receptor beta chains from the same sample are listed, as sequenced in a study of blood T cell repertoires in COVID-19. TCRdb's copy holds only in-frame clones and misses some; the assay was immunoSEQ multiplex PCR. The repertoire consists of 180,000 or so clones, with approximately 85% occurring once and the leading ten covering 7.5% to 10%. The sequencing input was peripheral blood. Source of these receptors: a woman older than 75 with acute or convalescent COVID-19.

Here the CDR3 reads CASSQERTGRYGYTF. CDR3 nucleotides: TGCGCCAGCAGCCAAGAGAGGACAGGGAGGTATGGCTACACCTTC. This chain connects TRBV4-3 to TRBJ1-2; TRBD1 agrees at 8 bases. CDR3 length: 15 amino acids. Trimming removed 0 bases from V and 5 bases from J; junction bases left unmatched: 5. Germline V gives CDR1 LGHNA, CDR2 YSLEER.

CDR3 bases: TGTGCCAGCAGAGGACATAGCTCCTACGAGCAGTACTTC. Translation gives CASRGHSSYEQYF. The chain employs TRBV6-5 and TRBJ2-7, with D perhaps matching TRBD1 (5 bases). Trimming removed 6 bases from V and 0 bases from J, with 9 bases in between. Germline assignment: CDR1 MNHEY and CDR2 SVGAGI. CDR3 size: 13 residues.